The next 28 T cell receptor beta chains were all read from a single sample in a study of blood T cells in healthy people across ages. The use of a sample-barcoded 5' primer and a J-beta primer mix characterized a second PCR of roughly 6 to 11 cycles. A single record per CDR3 protein comes from TCRdb applying MiXCR to the 5' RACE reads. The table shows about 1.6 million distinct CDR3 sequences, with about 35% occurring only once. Sequenced: blood. The source of these receptors is a woman aged 30 to 39 in good health.

This clonotype was counted only a few times. V gene TRBV4-1 combines with J gene TRBJ1-2; TRBD1 matches 8 bases. The CDR3 has 16 amino acids. The germline V gene has CDR1 MGHRA and CDR2 YSYEKL. Trimming at V came to 2 bases and at J to 2 bases, leaving 7 bases not matched to a gene. As DNA, the CDR3 is TGCGCCAGCAGCCAATCAACAGGGGGGATCAACTATGGCTACACCTTC. Encoded protein: CASSQSTGGINYGYTF.

The V and J genes are TRBV20-1 and TRBJ2-7, with 7 nucleotides matching TRBD2. The CDR3 is made up of 15 amino acids. In germline, CDR1 is DFQATT, CDR2 SNEGSKA (reference sequence). V gave up 0 bases and J gave up 5 bases; unmatched junction bases: 10. The CDR3 DNA reads TGCAGTGCTAGAGATCTTGGCGGGGGAGCTGACGAGCAGTACTTC. It specifies CSARDLGGGADEQYF.

Note on this clonotype: This may be a read error, as it is one base from a much larger clone. The chain links TRBV6-1 to TRBJ1-1; D ambiguous. The CDR3 has 18 residues. Germline CDR1 and CDR2: MNHNS and SASEGT. CDR3 loop: CASSRGLGGSLGNTGAFF. In DNA form, the CDR3 reads TGTGCCAGCAGTCGGGGATTGGGAGGAAGTCTTGGGAACACTGGAGCTTTCTTT.

V is TRBV30 and J is TRBJ1-1, with D tentatively TRBD1 (6 bases). Germline CDR1 reads GTSNPN; CDR2 reads SVGIG (reference sequence). V was pared by 2 bases and J by 3 bases, with 10 bases between. The CDR3 is 13 residues long. Here the CDR3 DNA reads TGTGCCTGGAGTAGTACAGGGTACACTGAAGCTTTCTTT. Its protein is CAWSSTGYTEAFF.

This clonotype was counted between two and nine times. V gene TRBV7-2 combines with J gene TRBJ2-7; D remains unclear. The V end lost 3 bases, the J end lost 3 bases, and 9 bases lay between the germline ends. Germline V gene sequence: CDR1 SGHTA, CDR2 FQGNSA. The length of the CDR3 is 13 residues. The CDR3 spells CASSFTTDYEQYF. In DNA form, the CDR3 reads TGTGCCAGCAGCTTCACCACAGACTACGAGCAGTACTTC.

The V call is TRBV7-2, the J call TRBJ2-5; tentatively, D is TRBD1 or TRBD2 (5 bases each). V dropped 2 bases and J dropped 7 bases, with 20 bases sitting between them. Germline-derived CDR1 and CDR2 are SGHTA and FQGNSA. CDR3 length: 16 residues. This CDR3 reads CASSLMGLRKLGTQYF. The CDR3 DNA sequence: TGTGCCAGCAGCTTAATGGGGCTTCGGAAACTAGGGACCCAGTACTTC.

For the CDR3, the DNA is TGTGCCAGCAAGAAGACTAGCGGGGCCCGCTACGAGCAGTACTTC. It specifies CASKKTSGARYEQYF. The V call is TRBV12-3 or TRBV12-4, the J call TRBJ2-7; 11 nucleotides align to TRBD2. The CDR3 runs to 15 residues. Trimming took 7 bases from V and 3 from J; bases not matched to a gene: 8.

CDR3 protein: CSARDLLGPSKYEQYF. DNA for the CDR3: TGCAGTGCTAGAGATTTGCTGGGCCCAAGCAAGTACGAGCAGTACTTC. J is TRBJ2-7 and V is TRBV20-1; D remains ambiguous. Germline V gene data show CDR1 as DFQATT and CDR2 as SNEGSKA (reference sequence). V shed 0 bases and J shed 4 bases, with 19 bases lying between them. This CDR3 region has 16 residues.

The rearrangement links TRBV28 to TRBJ1-1; D gene uncertain. The V gene lost 3 bases and the J gene lost 1 base, with 9 bases spanning the gap. The V gene's germline CDR1 is MDHEN and CDR2 SYDVKM. This CDR3 region has 14 residues. This CDR3 reads CASSFTIANTEAFF. CDR3 nucleotides: TGTGCCAGCAGTTTTACGATTGCGAACACTGAAGCTTTCTTT.

This chain joins TRBV27 and TRBJ2-3, with 13 bases lining up with TRBD2. V was clipped by 4 bases and J by 4 bases; unmatched bases: 5. The CDR3 loop spans 16 amino acids. Germline CDR1 reads MNHEY; CDR2 reads SMNVEV (reference sequence). The CDR3 here is CASSYLGLAGADTQYF. The CDR3 coding sequence is TGTGCCAGCAGTTATCTAGGACTAGCGGGAGCAGATACGCAGTATTTT.

Points on this clonotype: The germline gene is not matched at one end of the junction; a read error may be the cause. V and J are TRBV5-4 and TRBJ2-1, with D perhaps matching TRBD1 or TRBD2 (5 bases each). Germline CDR1 is SGHNT and CDR2 is YYREEE (reference sequence). The CDR3 contains 15 residues. DNA for the CDR3: TGTGCCAGCAGCTTGGGGGACCCTCCTTACAATGAGCAGTTCTTT. Translated: CASSLGDPPYNEQFF.

This clonotype was observed a handful of times. The rearrangement joins TRBV4-1 to TRBJ2-5, with TRBD2 matching over 8 bases. The germline CDR1 and CDR2 sequences are MGHRA and YSYEKL. V was clipped by 1 base and J by 6 bases; unmatched bases: 7. CDR3 length: 15 residues. CDR3 bases: TGCGCCAGCAGCCAAGTGAACGGACTAGCAAAGACCCAGTACTTC. This codes for CASSQVNGLAKTQYF.

The rearrangement links TRBV11-2 to TRBJ1-2, with D unclear. This CDR3 contains 15 residues. Per the germline V gene, CDR1 is SGHAT and CDR2 is FQNNGV. The V end lost 5 bases, the J end lost 2 bases, and 15 bases lay between the germline ends. CDR3 bases: TGTGCCAGCAGCCCCGTCCTCGGGAGAAACTATGGCTACACCTTC. It is translated as CASSPVLGRNYGYTF. Drawing the rest from reference TRBV11-2 and TRBJ1-2, the complete variable domain is EAGVAQSPRYKIIEKRQSVAFWCNPISGHATLYWYQQILGQGPKLLIQFQNNGVVDDSQLPKDRFSAERLKGVDSTLKIQPAKLEDSAVYLCASSPVLGRNYGYTFGSGTRLTVV.

The table lists this clonotype with many counts. The V gene is TRBV5-1, the J gene TRBJ2-7, with D maybe TRBD1 (6 bases). Germline CDR1 reads SGHRS; CDR2 reads YFSETQ. Trimming took 2 bases from V and 0 from J, leaving 12 bases between them. There are 15 residues in the CDR3. Here the CDR3 reads CASSFSTGSSYEQYF. CDR3 coding DNA: TGCGCCAGCAGCTTCAGTACAGGGAGCTCCTACGAGCAGTACTTC.

The rearrangement joins TRBV7-9 to TRBJ2-1; D is possibly TRBD2 (5 bases). Trimming left V 3 bases short and J 8 bases short, with 14 bases between. Germline assignment: CDR1 SEHNR and CDR2 FQNEAQ (reference sequence). CDR3 size: 14 residues. The CDR3 bases are TGTGCCAGCAGCTTTAGCGCAAACCACCATGAGCAGTTCTTC. Protein product: CASSFSANHHEQFF.

The V and J genes are TRBV6-1 and TRBJ2-3; TRBD1 might be the D (5 bases). V was pared by 4 bases and J by 3 bases, with 17 bases between. The CDR3 is 16 residues long. Germline CDR1 MNHNS, CDR2 SASEGT. In nucleotides, the CDR3 is TGTGCCAGCAGTGGGACGGACCGAAAGGGGACAGATACGCAGTATTTT. Translating it yields CASSGTDRKGTDTQYF.

The rearrangement uses TRBV7-2 and TRBJ2-1; TRBD2 agrees at 9 bases. Germline values: CDR1 SGHTA, CDR2 FQGNSA. Trimming cost V 5 bases and J 2 bases; bases outside gene matches: 19. This CDR3 has 20 residues. The CDR3 bases are TGTGCCAGCAGCCCGCCGGGACAGCTCCTAGCGGGAAATCCCTACAATGAGCAGTTCTTC. This gives the protein CASSPPGQLLAGNPYNEQFF.

Only a few counts were recorded for this clonotype. CDR3 coding DNA: TGCAGTGCTAGGGGAGGACTAGCGGGGGGGCGGCAGTATTTT. It is translated as CSARGGLAGGRQYF. J is TRBJ2-3 and V is TRBV20-1; 15 nucleotides agree with TRBD2. The trim removed 3 bases at V and 11 bases at J, leaving 6 bases unmatched. Germline V gene data show CDR1 as DFQATT and CDR2 as SNEGSKA (reference sequence). This CDR3 is built from 14 residues.

This clonotype was seen only a few times. The rearrangement joins TRBV11-1 to TRBJ2-7; D is uncertain. There are 15 residues in the CDR3. With 2 bases removed from V and 0 bases from J, the gap between germline ends came to 11 bases. Germline assignment: CDR1 SGHAT and CDR2 FQDESV (reference sequence). The CDR3 spells CASSLIGGNSYEQYF. The CDR3 coding sequence is TGTGCCAGCAGCTTAATCGGTGGGAACTCCTACGAGCAGTACTTC.

This clonotype was detected a few times. The chain uses TRBV7-8 and TRBJ2-7; the D gene is possibly TRBD2 (6 bases). Germline CDR1 and CDR2: SGHVS and FQNEAQ. V was clipped by 5 bases and J by 7 bases, with 21 bases between them. The CDR3 totals 15 residues. CDR3 in amino acids: CASSHERVRAGEQYF. CDR3 sequence (DNA): TGTGCCAGCAGCCATGAGCGGGTGAGGGCAGGGGAGCAGTACTTC. Combining the CDR3 with reference TRBV7-8 and TRBJ2-7 gives the whole variable domain GAGVSQSPRYKVAKRGQDVALRCDPISGHVSLFWYQQALGQGPEFLTYFQNEAQLDKSGLPSDRFFAERPEGSVSTLKIQRTQQEDSAVYLCASSHERVRAGEQYFGPGTRLTVT.

The chain is built from TRBV27 and TRBJ1-4; tentative D call: TRBD1 (6 bases). The V and J ends lost 1 base and 7 bases respectively, with 13 bases between them. Germline V CDR1 and CDR2: MNHEY, SMNVEV (reference sequence). This CDR3 has 15 residues. In nucleotides, the CDR3 is TGTGCCAGCAGTTTATTGGGGGGGCTAGTTGAAAAACTGTTTTTT. Translation: CASSLLGGLVEKLFF.

This clonotype was seen repeatedly, ten times or more. J is TRBJ2-7 and V is TRBV20-1, with TRBD2 identical over 11 bases. Germline V gene sequence: CDR1 DFQATT, CDR2 SNEGSKA (reference sequence). The CDR3 extends over 15 amino acids. V lost 5 bases to trimming and J lost 3 bases; unmatched junction nucleotides: 9. This chain's CDR3 is CSAGRSGLAVYEQYF. The CDR3 coding sequence is TGCAGTGCTGGCCGCTCGGGACTAGCGGTCTACGAGCAGTACTTC.

The chain is built from TRBV18 and TRBJ2-4, with D hard to call. The ends were cut back, 0 bases at V and 6 bases at J, with 6 bases in the middle. The V gene's germline CDR1 is KGHSH and CDR2 LQKENI. There are 13 residues in the CDR3. CDR3 sequence: CASSPPAINIQYF. The DNA for the CDR3 is TGTGCCAGCTCACCACCCGCAATAAACATTCAGTACTTC.

Many counts were recorded for this clonotype. V gene TRBV7-9 combines with J gene TRBJ2-4; TRBD2 matches 8 bases. Germline V gives CDR1 SEHNR, CDR2 FQNEAQ (reference sequence). CDR3 size: 16 residues. V shed 5 bases and J 7 bases; nucleotides not matched to a gene: 13. As DNA, the CDR3 is TGTGCCAGCAGCCCCTACAGCGGGGGAGTGGGGAACATTCAGTACTTC. Translating gives CASSPYSGGVGNIQYF.

This clonotype occurred a few times. This sequence joins TRBV10-3 and TRBJ2-3, with 9 positions matching TRBD2. The V and J ends lost 0 bases and 6 bases, in that order; junction bases with no gene match: 4. The CDR3 has 15 amino acids. CDR1 and CDR2 from the germline V gene are ENHRY and SYGVKD. CDR3 bases: TGTGCCATCAGTGAGTCGGGTCTAGCGGGGGATACGCAGTATTTT. Protein product: CAISESGLAGDTQYF.

This clonotype was recorded many times. This sequence joins TRBV15 and TRBJ2-4; D ambiguous. This CDR3 has 12 residues. The germline CDR1 and CDR2 sequences are LNHNV and YYDKDF (reference sequence). V was trimmed by 2 bases and J by 7 bases, leaving 6 bases between them. The chain's CDR3 is CATSRPKNIQYF. DNA for the CDR3: TGTGCCACCAGCAGACCTAAGAACATTCAGTACTTC. Supplemented by reference TRBV15 and TRBJ2-4, the full variable domain reads DAMVIQNPRYQVTQFGKPVTLSCSQTLNHNVMYWYQQKSSQAPKLLFHYYDKDFNNEADTPDNFQSRRPNTSFCFLDIRSPGLGDTAMYLCATSRPKNIQYFGAGTRLSVL.

About this clonotype itself: A much larger clone sits a single nucleotide away, making a read error possible. The V gene is TRBV5-1, the J gene TRBJ2-5; 7 bases map to TRBD1. The DNA matches TRBJ2-7 better at its end, which makes the J call doubtful. The length of the CDR3 is 14 residues. Germline CDR1 and CDR2: SGHRS and YFSETQ. The CDR3 coding sequence is TGCGCCAGCAGCCGAGACAGGGAATGCTACGAGCAGTACTTC. Translated: CASSRDRECYEQYF.

V is TRBV29-1 and J is TRBJ1-2, with no clear D. The CDR3 runs to 13 residues. Germline V gives CDR1 SQVTM, CDR2 ANQGSEA. With 3 bases removed from V and 1 base from J, the gap between germline ends came to 9 bases. Here the CDR3 DNA reads TGCAGCGTTGATTTGCACAGTAACTATGGCTACACCTTC. It is translated as CSVDLHSNYGYTF.